The 3 T cell receptor beta chains below all came from one sample that was sequenced in a study of T cell responses to AZD1222 COVID-19 vaccine (dated by TCRdb to the early 2020s). The time point label of this sample denotes: baseline before first vaccination. Explained via the paper, the treatment or condition label denotes: meningococcal conjugate vaccine given as trial control. Receptor amplification or capture employed the immunoSEQ multiplex PCR assay. This is the immuneACCESS table as TCRdb keeps it, with only in-frame sequences that have V and J called. A part of the clones is gone; compared with another copy, unresolved V genes explain less than half, and the rest is unexplained. Recorded for this sample are around 160,000 clones; 75% to 95% of them occurred a single time. The ten most abundant clones make up approximately 2.7% of the sample. The sequencing used peripheral blood, collected on day 0 of MenACWY control vaccination. The receptors come from an adult in good health.

The chain employs TRBV11-2 and TRBJ1-6, with 9 bases fitting TRBD1. Trimming took 5 bases from V and 14 from J; bases not matched to a gene: 16. The CDR3 runs 16 residues. The germline V gene encodes CDR1 SGHAT and CDR2 FQNNGV. This CDR3 is CASSPWTGERESSLHF. For the CDR3, the DNA is TGTGCCAGCAGCCCCTGGACAGGGGAAAGAGAATCGTCCCTCCACTTT.

The chain links TRBV6-5 to TRBJ2-7, with 10 bases identical to TRBD2. The CDR3 totals 14 residues. Germline trimming cut 8 bases from V and 5 bases from J; bases unmatched to any gene: 9. Germline assignment: CDR1 MNHEY and CDR2 SVGAGI. The CDR3 reads CASQSSGGRNEQYF. Here the CDR3 DNA reads TGTGCCAGCCAGAGTAGCGGGGGGAGGAACGAGCAGTACTTC.

This sequence joins TRBV28 and TRBJ1-6; D is unclear. Germline V gene sequence: CDR1 MDHEN, CDR2 SYDVKM. This CDR3 is 15 amino acids long. V shed 6 bases and J shed 7 bases, with 16 bases lying between them. Here the CDR3 DNA reads TGTGCCAGCAGCCCGCCGGCGGGGAGGAATTCACCCCTCCACTTT. This gives the protein CASSPPAGRNSPLHF.